This TCR beta chain was identified in a study of blood T cell repertoires in COVID-19. Study-level background: The origin of the acute and convalescent COVID-19 samples was the United States, Italy and Spain. Sources were T cells, B-cell-depleted T cells, or PBMCs; the material itself was cDNA or gDNA.

Germline V gene lookup returns CDR1 SGHVS and CDR2 FQNEAQ. The V gene end was trimmed by 2 bases and the J gene end by 3 bases; junction bases not matched to a gene: 3. CDR3 length equals 15 residues. There are many counts of this clone. Original processing notes: Reference gene primer amplification yielded estimated nucleated cell counts. Sequencing used immunoSEQ multiplex PCR; TCRdb keeps in-frame clones, though not all of them. V, J and clone size reflect that table, while D and trimming were determined from the DNA. The sample shows some 140,000 clones, roughly 76% of them seen only once. This chain links TRBV7-8 with TRBJ1-4; TRBD1 matches 7 bases. The sequenced sample was peripheral blood. The sequence was collected from a man aged 80 or over with acute or convalescent COVID-19. CDR3 coding DNA: TGTGCCAGCAGCTTAACAGGGGTTGCTAATGAAAAACTGTTTTTT. Protein sequence: CASSLTGVANEKLFF.